This is a list of T cell receptor delta chains from one sample in a study of Vδ1+ human thymocytes. TCRdb reapplied CATT to the multiplex PCR reads. The data hold tens of thousands of delta-chain clones, with roughly 15% observed a single time. Source material: Vdelta1+ gamma-delta thymocytes from the thymus. These receptor sequences come from a boy under three years old who had congenital heart surgery. Each CDR3 is given with its conserved first and last residue. Fields, in order: D gene, V gene, clone size, J gene, CDR3 DNA, CDR3 protein. A D gene is named only where the DNA matches it firmly. A clone size is listed for some rows: how often the clone was seen (once, few, many), or a class if it is expanded.

>TRDD3|TRDV1|few|TRDJ1
TGTGCTCTTGGGGAAAGGGGATACTACGAAAAACTCATCTTT
CALGERGYYEKLIF
>.|TRDV1|.|TRDJ1
TGTGCTCTTGGGGAAGGATCCTTTGATTCCCTGGGCTCTAAACTCATCTTT
CALGEGSFDSLGSKLIF
>.|TRDV1|.|TRDJ1
TGTGCTCTTGGGGAGACCTACTACGGGGATTCGAGTCGCTGGCATAAACTCATCTTT
CALGETYYGDSSRWHKLIF
>.|TRDV1|.|TRDJ1
TGTGCTCTTGGGGAACTAGGGAACCTTCCTGCTTACTGGGGGCGAGATAGGTACACCGATAAACTCATCTTT
CALGELGNLPAYWGRDRYTDKLIF
>.|TRDV1|.|TRDJ1
TGTGCTCTTGGGGAAAGCCTACGTTGGCCCGATCCAAGCGATAAACTCATCTTT
CALGESLRWPDPSDKLIF
>TRDD2|TRDV1|few|TRDJ1
TGTGCTCTTGGGGCCCGCCCCAGAGTTCCTACAACGTTACTGAATAAACTCATCTTT
CALGARPRVPTTLLNKLIF
>TRDD3|TRDV1|.|TRDJ1
TGTGCTCTTGGGGAACTTGGCCCCTACTACTGGGGGACTCACCCCGATAAACTCATCTTT
CALGELGPYYWGTHPDKLIF
>TRDD2|TRDV2|.|TRDJ1
TGTGCCTGTGACACCTTGCCCTTCCTCCTAGAGTTGTACACCGATAAACTCATCTTT
CACDTLPFLLELYTDKLIF
>TRDD3|TRDV2|.|TRDJ3
TGTGCCTGTGACCCAGACGGGCTACTAGGGGATATGAGCTCCTGGGACACCCGACAGATGTTTTTC
CACDPDGLLGDMSSWDTRQMFF
>TRDD3|TRDV1|.|TRDJ1
TGTGCTCTTGGGGAACTCTTACGGGCAGCAGGGGATACCTCTTTGGATAAACTCATCTTT
CALGELLRAAGDTSLDKLIF
>TRDD3|TRDV1|.|TRDJ1
TGTGCTCTTGGGAGTCCTCGTACTGGGGGAGACGATAAACTCATCTTT
CALGSPRTGGDDKLIF
>.|TRDV1|few|TRDJ1
TGTGCTCTTGGGGCCTCTTCCTACGGGGGATACTCTGATAAACTCATCTTT
CALGASSYGGYSDKLIF
>TRDD2|TRDV1|.|TRDJ1
TGTGCTCTTGGGGCCTTTCCTACGCGGGATCCTTCATCCGTCTATAAACTCATCTTT
CALGAFPTRDPSSVYKLIF
>TRDD3|TRDV1|few|TRDJ1
TGTGCTCTTGGGGAACTGGGGAACTGGGGGATCTGTTACACCGATAAACTCATCTTT
CALGELGNWGICYTDKLIF
>TRDD3|TRDV1|.|TRDJ1
TGTGCTCTTGGGGGAGGACTGGGGCCCCCTAAACTCATCTTT
CALGGGLGPPKLIF
>TRDD3|TRDV1|.|TRDJ1
TGTGCTCTTGGGGAACTGGGCTACTCGTTGGGGGATGACTACACCGATAAACTCATCTTT
CALGELGYSLGDDYTDKLIF
>.|TRDV1|.|TRDJ1
TGTGCTCTTGGGGAACATATCCCCACCGATAAACTCATCTTT
CALGEHIPTDKLIF
>TRDD3|TRDV1|.|TRDJ1
TGTGCTCTTGCCCCCTTTCCACCCCGGGCTGGGGGATGGGGGACCGATAAACTCATCTTT
CALAPFPPRAGGWGTDKLIF
>.|TRDV1|few|TRDJ1
TGTGCTCTTGGGGAACGGGGAGCGGGGGCCCCCTACACCGATAAACTCATCTTT
CALGERGAGAPYTDKLIF
>.|TRDV1|few|TRDJ1
TGTGCTCTTGGGGAATCTCCTCGAAAGTTCCTACGGGTCTGGGGGGTACCCGACACCGATAAACTCATCTTT
CALGESPRKFLRVWGVPDTDKLIF
>TRDD3|TRDV1|.|TRDJ1
TGTGCTCTTGGGGAACTTGGCCTAGGCTGGGGGACTGATAAACTCATCTTT
CALGELGLGWGTDKLIF
>TRDD3|TRDV1|few|TRDJ1
TGTGCTCTTGGTCCAAGCCTTCCTCTCTTTACTGGGGGATCAAACACCGATAAACTCATCTTT
CALGPSLPLFTGGSNTDKLIF
>.|TRDV1|few|TRDJ1
TGTGCTCTTGGGGCACGGCCTTCCCTACCCTTGTACACCGATAAACTCATCTTT
CALGARPSLPLYTDKLIF
>TRDD3|TRDV1|few|TRDJ1
TGTGCTCTTGGGGAAAATCCCTTTCCTACTGGGGGATACGAGAAACTCATCTTT
CALGENPFPTGGYEKLIF